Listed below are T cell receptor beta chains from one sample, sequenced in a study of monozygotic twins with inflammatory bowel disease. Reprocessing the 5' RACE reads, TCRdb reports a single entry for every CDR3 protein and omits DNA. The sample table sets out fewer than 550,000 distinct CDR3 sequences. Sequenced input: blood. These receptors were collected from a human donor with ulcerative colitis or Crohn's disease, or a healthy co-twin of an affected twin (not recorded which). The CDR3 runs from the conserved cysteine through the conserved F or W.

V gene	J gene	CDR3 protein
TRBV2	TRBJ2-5	CASRQDSLQETQYF
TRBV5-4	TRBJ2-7	CASSPGQGKGYEQYF
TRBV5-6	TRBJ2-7	CASSITSGDEQYF
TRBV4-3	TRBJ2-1	CASSTGLASYNEQFF
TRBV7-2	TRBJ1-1	CASSFGGGMGTEAFF
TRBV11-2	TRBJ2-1	CASSLGTSGGPHEQFF
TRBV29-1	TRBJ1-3	CSVDSTGSGNTIYF
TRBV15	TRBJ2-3	CATSRDQGGNEYF
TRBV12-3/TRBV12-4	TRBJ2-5	CASSSYLELNF
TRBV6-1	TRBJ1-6	CASIPRQGLNSPLHF
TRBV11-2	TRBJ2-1	CASSLGVWPAINEQFF
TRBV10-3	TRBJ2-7	CAISISGSSYEQYF
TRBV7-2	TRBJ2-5	CASSLGYAQYF
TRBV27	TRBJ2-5	CASSRAGTGGETQYF
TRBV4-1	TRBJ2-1	CASSQEASGSSEQFF
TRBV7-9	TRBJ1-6	CASSLASGQDNSPLHF
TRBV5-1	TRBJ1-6	CASSAETGSASPLHF
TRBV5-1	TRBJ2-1	CASSIGGLAGENEQFF
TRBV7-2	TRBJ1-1	CASIAREENTEAFF
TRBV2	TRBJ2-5	CASESRGEETQYF
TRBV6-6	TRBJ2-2	CASLDSLNTGELFF
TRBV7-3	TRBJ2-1	CASSSRGLAGAGNNEQFF
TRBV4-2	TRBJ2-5	CASSQVPSGGAQTQYF
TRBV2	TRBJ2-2	CASSELDRTVGELFF
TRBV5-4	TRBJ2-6	CASSPMTGGNSGANVLTF
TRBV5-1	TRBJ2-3	CASSWDSTDTQYF
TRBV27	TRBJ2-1	CASSFSSGRAYSDNEQFF
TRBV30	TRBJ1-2	CAWSTPGQYYGYTF
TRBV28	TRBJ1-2	CASRPTGTYGYTF
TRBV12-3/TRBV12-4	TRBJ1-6	CASRNRGGANSPLHF
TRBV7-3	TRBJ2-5	CASSLIRGGIETQYF
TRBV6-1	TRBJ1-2	CASRTRDTFNYGYTF
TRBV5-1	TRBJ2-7	CASSGLAGGLSYEQYF
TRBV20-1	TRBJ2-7	CSATGGAGGLLGIYEQYF
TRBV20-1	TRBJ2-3	CSALVPTRTDTQYF
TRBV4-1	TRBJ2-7	CASSQEGSGVASYEQYF
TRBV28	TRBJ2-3	CASSLFTGLAGGNTQYF
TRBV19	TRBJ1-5	CASTGQGHQPQHF
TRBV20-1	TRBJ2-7	CSGGLAGPYEQYF
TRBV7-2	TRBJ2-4	CASSLSAEVVQYF
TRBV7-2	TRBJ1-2	CASSEAARGYTF
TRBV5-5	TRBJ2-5	CASSSDDHGTQYF
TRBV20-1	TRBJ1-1	CSARGQGGRAEAFF
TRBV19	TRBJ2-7	CASNWGTGYEQYF
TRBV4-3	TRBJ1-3	CASSQDLVRHGFSGNTIYF
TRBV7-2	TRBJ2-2	CASSSPRLAGTYTGELFF
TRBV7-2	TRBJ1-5	CASSRTGGETQPQHF
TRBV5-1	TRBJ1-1	CASSTGFGAEAFF
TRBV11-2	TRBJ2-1	CASSPGLAGSYNEQFF
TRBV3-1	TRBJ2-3	CASSQPGTLGDTQYF
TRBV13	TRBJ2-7	CASRKTGLSSYEQYF
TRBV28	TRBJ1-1	CASSPPRFYTEAFF
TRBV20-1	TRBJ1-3	CSASPAAYSGNTIYF
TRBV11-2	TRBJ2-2	CASSLGSFTNTGELFF
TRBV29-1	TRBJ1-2	CSVQDRVNYGYTF
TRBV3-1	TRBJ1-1	CASSQEGREGTEAFF
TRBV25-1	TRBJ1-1	CASRDVGHAEAFF
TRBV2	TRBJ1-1	CASSPLYTEAFF
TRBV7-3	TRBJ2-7	CASSLTPGGRFFF
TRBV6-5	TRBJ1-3	CASSYAPGPQNTIYF